These T cell receptor beta chains were read from a single sample in a study of blood T cell repertoires in COVID-19. The repertoire was sequenced with immunoSEQ multiplex PCR; TCRdb's copy has only in-frame clones and lacks some. This sample has 40,000 to 60,000 clones, with just over 85% found just once. The sequenced sample was peripheral blood. The receptors were sampled from a woman aged 80 or older with COVID-19, enrolled during active disease. Both conserved end residues are part of each CDR3. The order of the fields is clone size, V gene, CDR3 protein. Clone size appears in some rows only: once, few, many, or a class for an expanded clone.

size: NA; V: TRBV24-1; CDR3: CATSDFGEGYTF
size: NA; V: TRBV10-3; CDR3: CAISERPGPNTEAFF
size: NA; V: TRBV5-6; CDR3: CASSLGGSYYGYTF
size: few; V: TRBV18; CDR3: CASSPQRGMDTEAFF
size: NA; V: TRBV12-3/TRBV12-4; CDR3: CASSAQGAGELFF
size: NA; V: TRBV5-1; CDR3: CASSLTGMNTEAFF
size: NA; V: TRBV11-2; CDR3: CATSYDSLTTDTQYF
size: NA; V: TRBV7-2; CDR3: CASRGAGGQPQHF
size: NA; V: TRBV3-1/TRBV3-2; CDR3: CASSQDWVKRQPDTEAFF
size: NA; V: TRBV5-6; CDR3: CASSHDNNYGYTF
size: NA; V: TRBV3-1/TRBV3-2; CDR3: CASSQDPGLTFYEQYF
size: NA; V: TRBV6-5; CDR3: CASKVGRQTYNEQFF
size: NA; V: TRBV6-6; CDR3: CASRSGQGNTDTQYF